This T cell receptor beta chain comes out of a study of tumor-infiltrating lymphocytes in primary liver carcinoma. This clonotype was detected many times. Researchers drew blood RNA from unsorted whole blood and extracted germline DNA as well. With 4 bases removed from V and 4 bases from J, the gap between germline ends came to 19 bases. The length of the CDR3 is 16 residues. Per germline, CDR1 ENHRY and CDR2 SYGVKD. TCR beta cDNA came from roughly 450 ng total RNA, primed with a constant-region primer. It was through three nested multiplex PCR rounds of slightly modified ARM-PCR that TCR beta libraries arose. TRBV1-TRBV30 forward primers and a C-beta reverse primer were used in the first two PCR rounds, which each ran for approximately 11 cycles. From the multiplex PCR reads, TCRdb called clonotypes with MiXCR, one entry per CDR3 protein. The table lists 300,000 to 350,000 distinct CDR3 sequences, roughly 61% of them singletons.

The sequence came from a man aged 40-49 years with primary liver carcinoma and hepatitis B virus infection. The gene calls are TRBV10-3 and TRBJ1-1; D gene unclear. The sequenced material came from peripheral blood. This chain's CDR3 is CAISVLPSSGSTEAFF. The CDR3, as DNA: TGTGCCATCAGTGTACTTCCGAGCAGCGGGAGCACTGAAGCTTTCTTT.